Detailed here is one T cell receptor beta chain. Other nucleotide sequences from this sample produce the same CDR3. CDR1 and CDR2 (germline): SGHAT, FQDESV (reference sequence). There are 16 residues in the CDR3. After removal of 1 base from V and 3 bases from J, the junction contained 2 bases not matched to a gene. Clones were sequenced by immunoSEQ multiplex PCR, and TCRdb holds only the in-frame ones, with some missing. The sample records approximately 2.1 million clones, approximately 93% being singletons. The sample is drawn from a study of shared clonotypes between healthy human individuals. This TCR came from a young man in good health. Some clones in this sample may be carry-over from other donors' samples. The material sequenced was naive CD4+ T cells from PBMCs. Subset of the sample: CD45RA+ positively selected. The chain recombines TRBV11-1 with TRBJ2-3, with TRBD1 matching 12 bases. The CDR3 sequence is CASSLGDRGRTDTQYF. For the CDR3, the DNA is TGTGCCAGCAGCTTAGGGGACAGGGGGCGAACAGATACGCAGTATTTT.